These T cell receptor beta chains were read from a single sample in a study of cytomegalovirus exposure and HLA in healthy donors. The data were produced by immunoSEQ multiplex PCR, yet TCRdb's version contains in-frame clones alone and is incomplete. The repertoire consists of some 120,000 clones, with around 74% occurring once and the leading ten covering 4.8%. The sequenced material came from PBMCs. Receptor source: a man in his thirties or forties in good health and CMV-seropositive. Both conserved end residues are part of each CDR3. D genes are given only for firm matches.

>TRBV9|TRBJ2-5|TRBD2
TGTGCCAGCAGCGTCAATAGCGGGGGTTCGCAGTACTTC
CASSVNSGGSQYF
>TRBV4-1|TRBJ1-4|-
TGCGCCAGCGCCCCCGCTCCCCGAGGTGAAAAACTGTTTTTT
CASAPAPRGEKLFF
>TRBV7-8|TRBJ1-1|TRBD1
TGTGCCAGCAGCTACCGGGACAGGGCATACACTGAAGCTTTCTTT
CASSYRDRAYTEAFF
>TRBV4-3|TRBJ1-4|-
TGCGCCAGCAGCCAAGACAGGCCTAATGAAAAACTGTTTTTT
CASSQDRPNEKLFF
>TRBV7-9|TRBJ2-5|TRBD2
TGTGCCAGCAGCCGTGGGTCTAGCGGGGAGACCCAGTACTTC
CASSRGSSGETQYF
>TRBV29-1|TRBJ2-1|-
TGCAGCGTTCTCTCTGGACAGGGGACTAGCTCCTACAATGAGCAGTTCTTC
CSVLSGQGTSSYNEQFF
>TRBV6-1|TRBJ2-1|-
TGTGCCAGCAGAGCGGACCTTAAGGGAAATGAGCAGTTCTTC
CASRADLKGNEQFF
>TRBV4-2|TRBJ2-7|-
TGTGCCAGCAGCCCCACTTGGGCGGGGCCCTACGAGCAGTACTTC
CASSPTWAGPYEQYF
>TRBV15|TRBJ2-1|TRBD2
TGTGCCACCAGCAGAGGAAGCGGGGCTTCCTACAATGAGCAGTTCTTC
CATSRGSGASYNEQFF
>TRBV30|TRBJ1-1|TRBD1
TGTGCCTGGAGCCGCGGACAGGGGGCGGTGGCTTTCTTT
CAWSRGQGAVAFF